These 27 T cell receptor beta chains were all obtained from the same sample, sequenced in a study of human T cells and chemical hapten exposure. The time point: patch test 1, 2 weeks after DPC sensitization. Treatment defined: therapeutic diphenylcyclopropenone sensitization with weekly scalp DPC. TCRdb analysed the RACE reads with MiXCR anew, one entry per CDR3 protein. The table lists approximately 350,000 distinct CDR3 sequences, 5.5% to 8% of them singletons, with approximately 8.9% in the top ten. The specimen was whole blood, collected in connection with sensitization to the hapten diphenylcyclopropenone (DPC). These receptors were collected from a woman under 30 with alopecia areata. Some clones in this sample may be carry-over from other donors' samples.

This clonotype occurred a few times. The chain combines TRBV7-9 with TRBJ2-2; D assignment may be TRBD1 or TRBD2 (6 bases each). Trimming left V 6 bases short and J 0 bases short, with 14 bases between. Germline V gene sequence: CDR1 SEHNR, CDR2 FQNEAQ (reference sequence). The length of the CDR3 is 16 residues. In DNA form, the CDR3 reads TGTGCCAGCAGGGCCGGGGGCGCACCGAACACCGGGGAGCTGTTTTTT. As protein: CASRAGGAPNTGELFF.

At least ten counts were recorded for this clonotype. The J gene is TRBJ2-3, the V gene TRBV11-2; maybe TRBD2 (5 bases). This CDR3 has 15 residues. Germline values: CDR1 SGHAT, CDR2 FQNNGV. Trimming removed 3 bases from V and 2 bases from J, with 12 bases in between. The CDR3 loop reads CASSLVPGYTDTQYF. As DNA, the CDR3 is TGTGCCAGCAGCTTGGTTCCGGGGTACACAGATACGCAGTATTTT.

This rearrangement joins TRBV29-1 to TRBJ1-5, with D possibly matching TRBD1 (6 bases). V gave up 7 bases and J gave up 3 bases, with 13 bases separating them. There are 13 residues in the CDR3. The V gene's germline CDR1 is SQVTM and CDR2 ANQGSEA. The CDR3 coding sequence is TGCAGCGCATCAGCAGGGGACAATCAGCCCCAGCATTTT. This encodes CSASAGDNQPQHF.

This clonotype occurred a few times. The gene calls are TRBV3-1 and TRBJ2-4; D might be TRBD1 (6 bases). V lost 0 bases and J lost 4, with 16 bases in between. This CDR3 is built from 17 residues. The germline V gene encodes CDR1 LGHDT and CDR2 YNNKEL (reference sequence). The chain's CDR3 is CASSQDLVARGKNIQYF. The DNA of the CDR3 is TGTGCCAGCAGCCAAGACCTGGTGGCCAGGGGAAAAAACATTCAGTACTTC.

This clonotype occurred a few times. The V gene is TRBV20-1, the J gene TRBJ1-5; D remains unclear. The length of the CDR3 is 15 residues. The germline V gene encodes CDR1 DFQATT and CDR2 SNEGSKA (reference sequence). Trimming cost V 6 bases and J 1 base, with 16 bases left between them. CDR3 DNA: TGCAGTGCCCGCCGGCGAGGCGGGAGCAATCAGCCCCAGCATTTT. Protein: CSARRRGGSNQPQHF.

The J gene is TRBJ1-5, the V gene TRBV6-2 or TRBV6-3; D gene ambiguous. This CDR3 is built from 12 residues. In germline, CDR1 is MNHEY, CDR2 SVGEGT. The V gene lost 2 bases and the J gene lost 12 bases, with 11 bases spanning the gap. Here the CDR3 DNA reads TGTGCCAGCAGTTACCCCTCACGCGACCAGCATTTT. This translates into CASSYPSRDQHF.

The J gene is TRBJ1-6, the V gene TRBV5-1, with 7 bases aligning to TRBD1. Germline V gene data show CDR1 as SGHRS and CDR2 as YFSETQ. CDR3 size: 15 residues. V lost 0 bases, J lost 9 bases, and 6 bases stayed unmatched. The CDR3 here is CASSLAPGDSSPLHF. CDR3 nucleotides: TGCGCCAGCAGCTTGGCCCCAGGGGACAGTTCACCCCTCCACTTT. Together with reference TRBV5-1 and TRBJ1-6, the CDR3 gives the full variable domain: KAGVTQTPRYLIKTRGQQVTLSCSPISGHRSVSWYQQTPGQGLQFLFEYFSETQRNKGNFPGRFSGRQFSNSRSEMNVSTLELGDSALYLCASSLAPGDSSPLHFGNGTRLTVT.

Only a few counts were recorded for this clonotype. The chain has TRBV28 and TRBJ2-7; D is ambiguous. Per germline, CDR1 MDHEN and CDR2 SYDVKM. V was trimmed by 5 bases and J by 3 bases, leaving 8 bases between them. The length of the CDR3 is 12 residues. CDR3 protein: CASSPSGYEQYF. The CDR3 coding sequence is TGTGCCAGCAGTCCCTCCGGCTACGAGCAGTACTTC.

This clonotype was observed a few times. The junction does not match germline at one end; this may be a read error. The chain combines TRBV29-1 with TRBJ1-4; D is perhaps TRBD1 (5 bases). The CDR3 contains 11 residues. Germline values: CDR1 SQVTM, CDR2 ANQGSEA. DNA for the CDR3: TGCAGCGTTGTGTTCGGCCAGGGCCTTTTATTT. As protein: CSVVFGQGLLF.

This clonotype came up a few times. This rearrangement joins TRBV7-6 to TRBJ1-2; D is ambiguous. The CDR3 covers 13 residues. V gave up 2 bases and J gave up 6 bases, with 10 bases separating them. Germline CDR1 reads SGHVS; CDR2 reads FNYEAQ. In nucleotides, the CDR3 is TGTGCCAGCAGCTTATCGGGAATTGATGGCTACACCTTC. Its protein is CASSLSGIDGYTF.

This clonotype was observed a handful of times. The chain recombines TRBV7-2 with TRBJ1-1; TRBD1 matches 7 bases. This CDR3 is 12 amino acids long. Trimming removed 1 base from V and 10 bases from J; junction bases left unmatched: 3. From germline, CDR1 is SGHTA and CDR2 FQGNSA. The CDR3 DNA sequence: TGTGCCAGCAGCTTAGGTCCAGGGGGAGCTTTCTTT. It codes for CASSLGPGGAFF.

This clonotype was observed a few times. The rearrangement joins TRBV7-9 to TRBJ1-6; D not resolved. The CDR3 covers 14 residues. Germline lookup yields CDR1 SEHNR and CDR2 FQNEAQ (reference sequence). The germline V and J ends were trimmed by 1 base and 8 bases, with 9 bases remaining between them. CDR3 in DNA: TGTGCCAGCAGCTTAGGGCAGCTACATTCACCCCTCCACTTT. Protein sequence: CASSLGQLHSPLHF.

In this sample, this clonotype turned up many times. The chain carries TRBV7-2 and TRBJ2-7; 8 nucleotides line up with TRBD2. V shed 3 bases, J shed 5 bases, and the junction held 9 bases outside the gene matches. The CDR3 totals 15 residues. CDR1 is SGHTA and CDR2 is FQGNSA in the germline V gene. The DNA of the CDR3 is TGTGCCAGCAGCTTTCCTACGGGGGGGACCCACGAGCAGTACTTC. Protein: CASSFPTGGTHEQYF.

This clonotype was seen at least ten times. The chain recombines TRBV3-1 with TRBJ2-2; the D call may be TRBD1 or TRBD2 (5 bases each). Germline V gene lookup returns CDR1 LGHDT and CDR2 YNNKEL (reference sequence). There are 18 residues in the CDR3. Trimming removed 7 bases from V and 4 bases from J, with 25 bases in between. This CDR3 reads CASTARSKLQDSTGELFF. As DNA, the CDR3 is TGTGCCAGCACCGCCAGGTCGAAGTTACAGGACTCCACCGGGGAGCTGTTTTTT.

This clonotype was observed at least ten times. This rearrangement joins TRBV7-2 to TRBJ2-1; D might be TRBD1 (6 bases). Trimming shortened V by 5 bases and J by 2 bases, and 16 bases separated the two germline ends. The CDR3 covers 16 residues. Germline-derived CDR1 and CDR2 are SGHTA and FQGNSA. CDR3 amino acids: CASSRKTGMAYNEQFF. The DNA of the CDR3 is TGTGCCAGCAGCCGAAAAACAGGGATGGCCTACAATGAGCAGTTCTTC.

This chain uses TRBV4-2 with TRBJ1-1, with TRBD1 matching 12 bases. The CDR3 totals 15 residues. Unmatched junction bases numbered 6, after V lost 5 bases and J lost 5 bases. CDR1 LGHNA and CDR2 YNFKEQ come from the germline V gene. As DNA, the CDR3 is TGTGCCAGCAGCTCGGGACAGGGGGCCGATACTGAAGCTTTCTTT. Its protein is CASSSGQGADTEAFF.

Turning to this clonotype: This sequence may be a read error, since a much larger clone differs from it by one base. The chain has TRBV12-3 or TRBV12-4 and TRBJ1-2; D gene uncertain. The CDR3 runs to 14 residues. The CDR3 is CASSLEGRNYSYTF. The CDR3, as DNA: TGTGCCAGCAGTTTAGAGGGCCGAAACTATAGCTACACCTTC.

This clonotype has more than one count but fewer than ten. The genes are TRBV2 and TRBJ2-7; D unclear. This CDR3 region has 13 residues. Looked up from germline, CDR1 is SNHLY and CDR2 is FYNNEI. V was clipped by 1 base and J by 2 bases, with 6 bases between them. CDR3 in amino acids: CASSEDGPYEQYF. In DNA, the CDR3 is TGTGCCAGCAGTGAAGATGGCCCCTACGAGCAGTACTTC.

This clonotype was seen more than once but under ten times. The CDR3 sequence: CASSPDLLGATGNTIYF. The CDR3 nucleotides read TGTGCCAGCAGTCCTGACCTGTTAGGGGCCACTGGAAACACCATATATTTT. This rearrangement joins TRBV27 to TRBJ1-3; possible D gene TRBD1, 5 bases. Trimming pared 5 bases from V and 2 bases from J, leaving 19 bases between. CDR3 length: 17 amino acids. Looked up from germline, CDR1 is MNHEY and CDR2 is SMNVEV (reference sequence).

The chain couples TRBV4-3 to TRBJ1-2, with no clear D. The V end lost 4 bases, the J end lost 3 bases, and 12 bases lay between the germline ends. This CDR3 has 14 amino acids. Germline V CDR1 and CDR2: LGHNA, YSLEER. CDR3 amino acids: CASSRSRDDYGYTF. CDR3 DNA: TGCGCCAGCAGCCGCTCCCGGGATGACTATGGCTACACCTTC.

This clonotype was detected a few times. The chain employs TRBV12-5 and TRBJ2-7; no firm D call. CDR1 is LGHNT, CDR2 FRNRAP, per germline. The CDR3 sequence is 13 residues long. With 7 bases removed from V and 6 bases from J, the gap between germline ends came to 16 bases. CDR3: CASDISPVSEQYF. CDR3 nucleotides: TGTGCTAGTGATATAAGCCCCGTGAGCGAGCAGTACTTC.

This clonotype was seen a handful of times. This chain uses TRBV6-1 with TRBJ2-3; a weak D match, TRBD1 (6 bases). The CDR3 loop spans 18 amino acids. Per germline, CDR1 MNHNS and CDR2 SASEGT. V was trimmed by 8 bases and J by 0 bases, leaving 24 bases between them. CDR3 sequence: CASYQLRNRAMSTDTQYF. CDR3 coding DNA: TGTGCCAGCTACCAACTCCGTAACAGGGCCATGAGCACAGATACGCAGTATTTT.

This clonotype appeared many times. The chain is built from TRBV7-2 and TRBJ1-2, with 8 bases fitting TRBD1. CDR1 and CDR2 from the germline V gene are SGHTA and FQGNSA. V was pared by 2 bases and J by 8 bases, with 7 bases of the junction left unmatched. The CDR3 extends over 14 amino acids. The CDR3 DNA reads TGTGCCAGCAGCTTAAATCAGGGGGCGCAGGGCTACACCTTC. This encodes CASSLNQGAQGYTF.

This clonotype turned up a few times. The chain couples TRBV7-9 to TRBJ1-2; TRBD1 matches at 8 bases. Trimming cost V 4 bases and J 4 bases; bases outside gene matches: 11. Germline V CDR1 and CDR2: SEHNR, FQNEAQ (reference sequence). CDR3 length equals 16 residues. In DNA, the CDR3 is TGTGCCAGCAGCTCTATAGGGGCAGGGGGCGCCTATGGCTACACCTTC. This sequence encodes CASSSIGAGGAYGYTF.

The table lists this clonotype with many counts. The chain joins TRBV4-2 to TRBJ2-2; 7 positions match TRBD1. The CDR3 has 14 amino acids. J lost 5 bases, V lost 4 bases, and 4 bases had no gene match. Germline V gives CDR1 LGHNA, CDR2 YNFKEQ. The CDR3 DNA is TGTGCCAGCAGCCGGACAGGCGGGACCGGGGAGCTGTTTTTT. Translated: CASSRTGGTGELFF.

In regard to this clonotype: A read error may produce the germline difference seen at one junction end. This rearrangement joins TRBV7-9 to TRBJ1-1; 8 bases agree with TRBD1. This CDR3 is 14 amino acids long. The germline V gene encodes CDR1 SEHNR and CDR2 FQNEAQ (reference sequence). The CDR3 is CASTLTTGGTEAFF. CDR3 nucleotides: TGTGCCAGCACCTTAACTACAGGGGGTACTGAAGCTTTCTTT.

This clonotype was recorded many times. V and J are TRBV10-3 and TRBJ2-7, with 7 bases identical to TRBD1. The CDR3 has 14 amino acids. J lost 3 bases, V lost 4 bases, and 6 bases had no gene match. Germline V lookup: CDR1 ENHRY, CDR2 SYGVKD. The CDR3 DNA reads as TGTGCCATCAGTGGATCTAGACAGGGCTACGAGCAGTACTTC. It is translated as CAISGSRQGYEQYF.